The source of this T cell receptor (beta chain) is a study of Ad26.COV2.S vaccination and SARS-CoV-2 variants. Study-level background: Donor got 5x10^10 or 1x10^11 viral particles of Ad26.COV2.S.

The treatment here: 15 to 20 received Ad26.COV2.S at low or high dose, single or two shots; a few received placebo; per-sample allocation not given. Collection of the samples took place on day 63 after the first injection of vaccine or placebo. Clones were sequenced by immunoSEQ multiplex PCR, and TCRdb holds only the in-frame ones, with some missing. This table holds nearly 400,000 clones, approximately 90% found once. The study, taken as a whole, reports: Vaccinees and placebo recipients showed similar non-spike TCR breadth.

A remark on this clone: Its antigen is unknown.

The CDR3 totals 17 residues. V was trimmed by 0 bases and J by 2 bases, leaving 15 bases between them. The germline gives CDR1 SGDLS, CDR2 YYNGEE. Sequences were derived from peripheral blood, sampled in a trial of Ad26.COV2.S vaccine versus placebo. V usage is TRBV9 and J usage is TRBJ1-3; D gene uncertain. The TCR originated in a person aged 18 to 59 who received the Ad26.COV2.S COVID-19 vaccine or a placebo. The CDR3 DNA sequence: TGTGCCAGCAGCGTAGGGGGTTGGTCGGAGCCTGGAAACACCATATATTTT. It yields the protein CASSVGGWSEPGNTIYF.